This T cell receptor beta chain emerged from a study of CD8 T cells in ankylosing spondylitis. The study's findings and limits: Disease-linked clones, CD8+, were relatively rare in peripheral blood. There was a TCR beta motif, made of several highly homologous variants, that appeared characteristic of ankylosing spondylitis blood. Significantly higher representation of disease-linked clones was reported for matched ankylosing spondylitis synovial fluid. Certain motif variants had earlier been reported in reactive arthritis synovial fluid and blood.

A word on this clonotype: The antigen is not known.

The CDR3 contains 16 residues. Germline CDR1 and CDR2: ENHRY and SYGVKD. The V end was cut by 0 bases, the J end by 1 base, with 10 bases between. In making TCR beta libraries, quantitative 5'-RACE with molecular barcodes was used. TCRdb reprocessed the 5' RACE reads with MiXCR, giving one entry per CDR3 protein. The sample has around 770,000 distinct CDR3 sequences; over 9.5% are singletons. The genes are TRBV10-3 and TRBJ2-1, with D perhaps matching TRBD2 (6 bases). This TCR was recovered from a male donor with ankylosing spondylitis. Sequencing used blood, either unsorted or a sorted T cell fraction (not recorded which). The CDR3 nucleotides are TGTGCCATCAGTGAGTCGGGCGGGACTTCCTACAATGAGCAGTTCTTC. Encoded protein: CAISESGGTSYNEQFF.